This is a list of T cell receptor beta chains from one sample in a study of blood T cell repertoires in COVID-19. The table came from immunoSEQ multiplex PCR; TCRdb's copy has only in-frame clones and leaves some out. The data show some 210,000 clones, 75% to 85% seen once. The sequenced material came from PBMCs or T cells enriched from blood (not recorded which). These receptor sequences come from a man aged 35 to 55 who had recovered from COVID-19. Each CDR3 is given with its conserved first and last residue. The order of the fields is V gene, clone size, J gene, CDR3 length, D gene, CDR3 protein, CDR3 DNA. D genes are given only for firm matches. Where a row states a size, it is once, few, many or the class of an expanded clone; other rows omit it.

TRBV7-3	.	TRBJ1-2	13	.	CASSLDGNYGYTF	TGTGCCAGCAGCTTAGACGGGAACTATGGCTACACCTTC
TRBV28	.	TRBJ2-5	15	TRBD2	CASSTPGGGRETQYF	TGTGCCAGCAGCACCCCGGGGGGGGGCAGGGAGACCCAGTACTTC
TRBV23-1	once	TRBJ2-5	15	TRBD2	CASSQSGRGEETQYF	TGCGCCAGCAGTCAAAGTGGTCGGGGGGAAGAGACCCAGTACTTC
TRBV11-2	.	TRBJ1-5	13	TRBD1	CASSDRDRGPQHF	TGTGCCAGCAGTGACCGGGACAGGGGGCCCCAGCATTTT
TRBV27	once	TRBJ1-5	15	.	CASSFGGGGGQPQHF	TGTGCCAGCAGTTTTGGGGGAGGGGGTGGTCAGCCCCAGCATTTT
TRBV19	.	TRBJ1-1	14	TRBD1	CASSPDRGNTEAFF	TGTGCCAGTAGCCCAGACAGGGGGAACACTGAAGCTTTCTTT
TRBV12-5	.	TRBJ2-2	16	TRBD2	CASGVLLGGGLGELFF	TGTGCTAGTGGCGTGCTTCTGGGCGGGGGTTTAGGGGAGCTGTTTTTT
TRBV10-1	.	TRBJ2-3	14	.	CASSGSGLTDTQYF	TGCGCCAGCAGTGGGTCCGGGTTAACAGATACGCAGTATTTT
TRBV28	.	TRBJ1-3	14	.	CASTQGSSGNTIYF	TGTGCCAGCACCCAAGGGAGCTCTGGAAACACCATATATTTT
TRBV3-1/TRBV3-2	.	TRBJ1-2	16	TRBD1	CASRQGGAGGNYGYTF	TGTGCCAGCAGACAAGGAGGGGCAGGGGGAAACTATGGCTACACCTTC
TRBV5-1	few	TRBJ2-7	15	TRBD1	CASSFDLQGAGEQYF	TGCGCCAGCAGCTTTGATCTACAGGGGGCGGGAGAGCAGTACTTC
TRBV5-1	.	TRBJ1-2	19	TRBD1	CASSSKTKWAWDRASGYTF	TGCGCCAGCAGCTCGAAAACGAAATGGGCCTGGGACAGGGCGAGTGGCTACACCTTC
TRBV5-4	.	TRBJ2-3	12	.	CASSFPGDTQYF	TGTGCCAGCAGCTTTCCCGGGGATACGCAGTATTTT
TRBV19	.	TRBJ2-2	14	.	CASSILADTGELFF	TGTGCCAGTAGTATATTGGCTGACACCGGGGAGCTGTTTTTT
TRBV7-6	.	TRBJ2-3	15	.	CASGKYGGITDTQYF	TGTGCCAGCGGCAAATATGGGGGCATCACAGATACGCAGTATTTT
TRBV18	many	TRBJ1-4	14	TRBD1	CASSPSTGTGELFF	TGTGCCAGCTCACCCTCGACCGGGACAGGGGAACTGTTTTTT
TRBV2	.	TRBJ1-5	13	.	CASSQQALQPQHF	TGTGCCAGCAGCCAACAGGCCCTGCAGCCCCAGCATTTT
TRBV18	once	TRBJ2-2	13	.	CASSPQGAGELFF	TGTGCCAGCTCACCACAGGGAGCCGGGGAGCTGTTTTTT
TRBV5-3	.	TRBJ1-2	15	.	CARSLGQALVYGYTF	TGTGCCAGAAGCTTGGGACAGGCCTTGGTCTATGGCTACACCTTC
TRBV3-1/TRBV3-2	.	TRBJ1-3	15	.	CASSQMAVSGNTIYF	TGTGCCAGCAGCCAGATGGCCGTCTCTGGAAACACCATATATTTT
TRBV24-1	.	TRBJ2-7	15	TRBD2	CATAPGGTPPYEQYF	TGTGCCACCGCCCCGGGAGGGACACCCCCCTACGAGCAGTACTTC
TRBV27	.	TRBJ2-1	12	.	CASRSSGNEQFF	TGTGCCAGCAGATCCTCAGGGAATGAGCAGTTCTTC
TRBV10-3	.	TRBJ1-1	15	TRBD1	CAIRRQGEGNTEAFF	TGTGCCATCAGGCGACAGGGAGAGGGGAACACTGAAGCTTTCTTT